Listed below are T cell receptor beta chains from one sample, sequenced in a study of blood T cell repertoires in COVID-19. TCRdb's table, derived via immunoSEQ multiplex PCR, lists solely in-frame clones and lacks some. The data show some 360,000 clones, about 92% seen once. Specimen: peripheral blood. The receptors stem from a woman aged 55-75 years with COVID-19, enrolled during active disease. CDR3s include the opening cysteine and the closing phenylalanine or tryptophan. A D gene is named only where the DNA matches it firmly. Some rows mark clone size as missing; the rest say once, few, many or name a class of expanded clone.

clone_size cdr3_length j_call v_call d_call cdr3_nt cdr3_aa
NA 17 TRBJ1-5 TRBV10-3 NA TGTGCCACCAGAGAGGAGGGAGGACGTCCGAGTGATCAGCCCCAGCATTTT CATREEGGRPSDQPQHF
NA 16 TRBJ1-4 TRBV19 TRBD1 TGTGCCAGTAGTGCCTCTACAGGGGGCTTCTTTGAAAAACTGTTTTTT CASSASTGGFFEKLFF
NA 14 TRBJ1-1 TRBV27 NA TGTGCCAGCAGCTCCGGGTACCTGAACACTGAAGCTTTCTTT CASSSGYLNTEAFF
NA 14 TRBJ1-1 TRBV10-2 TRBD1 TGCGCCAGCAGATCAGGGGGCTTGAACACTGAAGCTTTCTTT CASRSGGLNTEAFF
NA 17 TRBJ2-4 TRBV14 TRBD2 TGTGCCAGCAGCCAAGATTCTAGCGGGGGGGCTGCAAACATTCAGTACTTC CASSQDSSGGAANIQYF
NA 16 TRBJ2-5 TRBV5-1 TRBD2 TGCGCCAGCAGCTTGTGGGGCGGGGGGGCCCAAGAGACCCAGTACTTC CASSLWGGGAQETQYF
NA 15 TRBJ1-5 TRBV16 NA TGTGCCAGCACCTCCGGCAGGGATGGCAATCAGCCCCAGCATTTT CASTSGRDGNQPQHF
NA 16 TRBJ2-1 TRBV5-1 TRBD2 TGCGCCAGCAGCAAACTAGGCGGGGGGGCCAACAATGAGCAGTTCTTC CASSKLGGGANNEQFF
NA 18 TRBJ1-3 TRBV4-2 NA TGTGCCAGCAGCCAAGATCTTCTTCTGCGGGGGAGAGGAAACACCATATATTTT CASSQDLLLRGRGNTIYF
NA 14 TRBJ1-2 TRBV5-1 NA TGCGCCAGCAGCCCGGGACACGATAACTATGGCTACACCTTC CASSPGHDNYGYTF
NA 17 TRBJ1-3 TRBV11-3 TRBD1 TGTGCCAGCAGCTTAGATCCCGACAGGGCGAGAGGAAACACCATATATTTT CASSLDPDRARGNTIYF
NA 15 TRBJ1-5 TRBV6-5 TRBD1 TGTGCCAGCAGAGAGGACAGGGGCCTCAATCAGCCCCAGCATTTT CASREDRGLNQPQHF
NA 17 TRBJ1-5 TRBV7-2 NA TGTGCCAGCAGCTCCCTTCTGCGCGGGGAGGTAGATCAGCCCCAGCATTTT CASSSLLRGEVDQPQHF
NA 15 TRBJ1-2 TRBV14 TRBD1 TGTGCCAGCAGCCAAGCACAGGGGCTGCTAGGCGGCTACACCTTC CASSQAQGLLGGYTF
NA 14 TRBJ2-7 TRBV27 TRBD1 TGTGCCAGCAGTTTCGGGACAGGGTCCTACGAGCAGTACTTC CASSFGTGSYEQYF
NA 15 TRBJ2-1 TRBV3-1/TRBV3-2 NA TGTGCCAGCAGCCCTTTAGCTGCGTCCTACAATGAGCAGTTCTTC CASSPLAASYNEQFF
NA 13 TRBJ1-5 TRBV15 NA TGTGCCACCAGCAGAGTGGCAGAACAGCCCCAGCATTTT CATSRVAEQPQHF
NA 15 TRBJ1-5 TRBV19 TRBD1 TGTGCCAGTAGTCTGACAGGGGGGCTAGGACAGCCCCAGCATTTT CASSLTGGLGQPQHF
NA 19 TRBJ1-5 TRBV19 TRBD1 TGTGCCAGTAGTATTGTGTCCAGGGGGGTGGGTTATAGCAATCAGCCCCAGCATTTT CASSIVSRGVGYSNQPQHF
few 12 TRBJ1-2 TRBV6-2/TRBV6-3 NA TGTGCCAGCAGTTACCGACAAGGTGGCTACACCTTC CASSYRQGGYTF
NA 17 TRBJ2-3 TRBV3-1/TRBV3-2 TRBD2 TGTGCCAGCACCCCTTCGGGGGAGCGGGGGGGCGGGGATACGCAGTATTTT CASTPSGERGGGDTQYF
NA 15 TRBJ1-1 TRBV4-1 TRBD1 TGCGCCAGCAGCCACAACCCGACAGGGCGTACTGAAGCTTTCTTT CASSHNPTGRTEAFF
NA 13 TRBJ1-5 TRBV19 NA TGTGCCAGTAGTATGACAAGCGCGGGGCCCCAGCATTTT CASSMTSAGPQHF
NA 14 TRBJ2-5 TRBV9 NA TGTGCCAGCAGCGTAGAGGCAGGGCAAGAGACCCAGTACTTC CASSVEAGQETQYF
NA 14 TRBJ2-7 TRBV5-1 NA TGCGCCAGCAGCCCGTTTGACACTGGAAGGGAGCAGTACTTC CASSPFDTGREQYF
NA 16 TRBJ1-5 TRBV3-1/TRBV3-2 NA TGTGCCAGCAGCCAAGGGAGGGCGTGGAGCAATCAGCCCCAGCATTTT CASSQGRAWSNQPQHF